The TCR beta chain under discussion was sequenced for a study of cytotoxic CD8 clonotypes in ibrutinib-treated CLL. Trimming cost V 1 base and J 7 bases, with 13 bases left between them. The length of the CDR3 is 15 residues. The germline V gene has CDR1 SGHAT and CDR2 FQNNGV. Sequencing was performed with immunoSEQ multiplex PCR; in TCRdb, only in-frame clones are kept and a portion is missing. Of about 250,000 clones in the sample, 60% to 75% were seen once. Concerning this clone itself: No antigen is known for it.

General study findings and limits: Sampling schedules were unmatched across sustained-remission and progressing patients.

This clonotype originated in a human donor with chronic lymphocytic leukemia. The chain couples TRBV11-2 to TRBJ2-2; D might be TRBD2 (5 bases). Here the sequenced sample was PBMCs, taken after 24 months of ibrutinib treatment. CDR3 amino acids: CASSLASFAGGELFF. In nucleotides, the CDR3 is TGTGCCAGCAGCTTAGCGAGTTTCGCGGGCGGGGAGCTGTTTTTT.